Listed here are 23 T cell receptor beta chains from one sample, sequenced in a study of CD8+ T cells in alopecia areata. RNA was isolated and reverse transcribed to cDNA, the sequencing template. Some clones are missing from TCRdb's copy, which holds only in-frame ones; the method was immunoSEQ multiplex PCR. The sample has some 170,000 clones, around 64% seen once; the top ten hold over 10%. The material sequenced was CD8+ T cells sorted from blood, taken at week 0. These receptors were taken from a human donor with alopecia areata.

This clone was observed a handful of times. The chain links TRBV15 to TRBJ2-5; D gene unclear. The J call may not be correct, given that the DNA end is closer to TRBJ2-7. This CDR3 contains 13 residues. Germline V gene data show CDR1 as LNHNV and CDR2 as YYDKDF (reference sequence). The CDR3 DNA reads TGTGCCACCAGCTCCTCCGGAGCAAACGAGCAGTACTTC. This codes for CATSSSGANEQYF.

The chain has TRBV30 and TRBJ1-1; 7 positions agree with TRBD1. V shed 1 base and J 1 base; nucleotides not matched to a gene: 9. The CDR3 length is 16 residues. CDR1 is GTSNPN and CDR2 is SVGIG in the germline V gene (reference sequence). The CDR3 sequence: CAWSDLPGGKNTEAFF. The DNA of the CDR3 is TGTGCCTGGAGTGACTTACCAGGGGGGAAGAACACTGAAGCTTTCTTT.

The rearrangement joins TRBV29-1 to TRBJ2-7, with 7 bases fitting TRBD2. This CDR3 comprises 14 residues. Germline V gene lookup returns CDR1 SQVTM and CDR2 ANQGSEA. The trim removed 3 bases at V and 2 bases at J, leaving 7 bases unmatched. CDR3 region: CSVERRGSTYEQYF. The CDR3 DNA reads as TGCAGCGTTGAGAGGCGGGGGAGTACCTACGAGCAGTACTTC.

The V call is TRBV29-1, the J call TRBJ2-7; tentatively, D is TRBD1 or TRBD2 (5 bases each). Germline values: CDR1 SQVTM, CDR2 ANQGSEA. Trimming pared 0 bases from V and 3 bases from J, leaving 15 bases between. The CDR3 totals 15 residues. The CDR3 coding sequence is TGCAGCGTTGAAGATCACCGGGACCGGAACTACGAGCAGTACTTC. Protein sequence: CSVEDHRDRNYEQYF.

This clone was observed a few times. This rearrangement joins TRBV27 to TRBJ1-5, with TRBD1 as a possible D gene (6 bases). V lost 2 bases, J lost 1 base, and 12 bases lay in between. The length of the CDR3 is 16 residues. Germline-derived CDR1 and CDR2 are MNHEY and SMNVEV (reference sequence). CDR3 region: CASSLSAGDSNQPQHF. The CDR3 region has the DNA TGTGCCAGCAGTTTAAGTGCAGGGGACAGCAATCAGCCCCAGCATTTT.

The V gene is TRBV4-1, the J gene TRBJ2-7; D not resolved. CDR3 length equals 12 residues. Germline lookup yields CDR1 MGHRA and CDR2 YSYEKL. V shed 0 bases and J shed 6 bases, with 6 bases lying between them. This CDR3 is CASSQDQREQYF. In DNA, the CDR3 is TGCGCCAGCAGCCAAGATCAGCGCGAGCAGTACTTC.

This clone has just a few counts. The genes are TRBV5-1 and TRBJ2-5, with D possibly matching TRBD2 (6 bases). CDR3 length equals 14 residues. The ends were cut back, 2 bases at V and 4 bases at J, with 12 bases in the middle. The germline V gene encodes CDR1 SGHRS and CDR2 YFSETQ. The CDR3 reads CASSFGGDSETQYF. CDR3 coding DNA: TGCGCCAGCAGCTTTGGAGGGGACTCAGAGACCCAGTACTTC.

This clone has only a few counts. The chain couples TRBV30 to TRBJ2-1; D is unresolved. Germline CDR1 GTSNPN, CDR2 SVGIG (reference sequence). V was pared by 1 base and J by 0 bases, with 13 bases between. The CDR3 length is 16 residues. CDR3 amino acids: CAWSGSPPSSYNEQFF. DNA of the CDR3: TGTGCCTGGAGTGGCTCACCCCCTAGCTCCTACAATGAGCAGTTCTTC.

The chain is built from TRBV4-2 and TRBJ1-5, with 7 bases fitting TRBD1. This CDR3 has 15 amino acids. CDR1 is LGHNA, CDR2 YNFKEQ, per germline. V dropped 0 bases and J dropped 7; count of bases not matched to a gene: 6. CDR3 protein: CASSQETGMFQPQHF. CDR3 nucleotide sequence: TGTGCCAGCAGCCAAGAGACAGGGATGTTCCAGCCCCAGCATTTT.

This clone was counted between two and nine times. The chain carries TRBV21-1 and TRBJ2-2; TRBD2, the table's D call, was not compared with the DNA. TRBV21-1 is marked as a pseudogene. The CDR3 totals 17 residues. In DNA form, the CDR3 reads TGTGCCAGCAGCAAAGCGCCGGATACTACGAACACCGGGGAGCTGTTTTTT. Translated, it gives CASSKAPDTTNTGELFF.

The CDR3 bases are TGTGCCAGCAGCCCAGGGCGCAGGTTATACGAGCAGTACTTC. Amino acids: CASSPGRRLYEQYF. The rearrangement joins TRBV13 to TRBJ2-7; D is perhaps TRBD1 (5 bases). Trimming stripped 5 bases from V and 4 bases from J, with 15 bases between. Germline values: CDR1 PRHDT, CDR2 FYEKMQ (reference sequence). The CDR3 is made up of 14 amino acids. Looking up the rest from reference TRBV13 and TRBJ2-7 gives the full variable domain: AAGVIQSPRHLIKEKRETATLKCYPIPRHDTVYWYQQGPGQDPQFLISFYEKMQSDKGSIPDRFSAQQFSDYHSELNMSSLELGDSALYFCASSPGRRLYEQYFGPGTRLTVT.

This rearrangement joins TRBV29-1 to TRBJ2-2; unclear D gene. CDR3 length: 13 residues. The V and J ends lost 4 bases and 2 bases respectively, with 8 bases between them. CDR1 and CDR2 (germline): SQVTM, ANQGSEA. The CDR3 is CSVVWGNTGELFF. The CDR3 nucleotides are TGCAGCGTTGTCTGGGGTAACACCGGGGAGCTGTTTTTT.

This clone was observed a handful of times. This chain uses TRBV2 with TRBJ2-5; D gene uncertain. With the DNA end fitting TRBJ2-7 better, the J assignment may be wrong. The CDR3 spans 13 residues. Germline CDR1 is SNHLY and CDR2 is FYNNEI. The CDR3 loop is CANGRHSSYEQYF. CDR3 bases: TGTGCCAACGGACGCCATAGCTCCTACGAGCAGTACTTC.

Comments on this clone: The sample has other DNA sequences that encode this CDR3 too. CDR3: CAWSVGVGNQPQHF. The CDR3, as DNA: TGTGCCTGGAGTGTAGGTGTAGGGAATCAGCCCCAGCATTTT. The V and J genes are TRBV30 and TRBJ1-5; D unclear. V lost 0 bases and J 4 bases, leaving 10 bases between the germline ends. This CDR3 is 14 amino acids long. Germline CDR1 reads GTSNPN; CDR2 reads SVGIG (reference sequence).

The V and J genes are TRBV29-1 and TRBJ1-1, with 10 bases fitting TRBD1. This CDR3 has 14 residues. V shed 7 bases, J shed 7 bases, and the junction held 12 bases outside the gene matches. CDR1 SQVTM and CDR2 ANQGSEA come from the germline V gene. The CDR3 is CSAIGQGEFLEAFF. The CDR3 region has the DNA TGCAGCGCCATCGGACAGGGGGAATTTCTTGAAGCTTTCTTT.

The chain employs TRBV20-1 and TRBJ2-1; D not resolved. CDR3 length: 11 residues. V was trimmed by 0 bases and J by 9 bases, leaving 6 bases between them. Looked up from germline, CDR1 is DFQATT and CDR2 is SNEGSKA (reference sequence). For the CDR3, the DNA is TGCAGTGCTAGAGAGGGTGGTGAGCAGTTCTTC. This gives the protein CSAREGGEQFF.

The rearrangement uses TRBV13 and TRBJ2-3; 14 bases are shared with TRBD2. CDR3 length: 20 amino acids. The germline gives CDR1 PRHDT, CDR2 FYEKMQ (reference sequence). V shed 3 bases and J 1 base; nucleotides not matched to a gene: 12. The CDR3 DNA reads as TGTGCCAGCAGCTTCCTGTGGACTAGCGGGGGGCTCCTAGGCACAGATACGCAGTATTTT. It yields the protein CASSFLWTSGGLLGTDTQYF.

The chain carries TRBV19 and TRBJ2-7, with TRBD1 matching 7 bases. This CDR3 has 14 residues. The V gene's germline CDR1 is LNHDA and CDR2 SQIVND (reference sequence). Trimming at V came to 2 bases and at J to 2 bases, leaving 3 bases not matched to a gene. CDR3 nucleotides: TGTGCCAGTAGTATACGGGACAGAACCTACGAGCAGTACTTC. It yields the protein CASSIRDRTYEQYF.

The J gene is TRBJ1-2, the V gene TRBV25-1, with 7 bases lining up with TRBD1. This CDR3 region has 12 residues. The V and J ends lost 8 bases and 7 bases, in that order; junction bases with no gene match: 7. Looked up from germline, CDR1 is MGHDK and CDR2 is SYGVNS. The CDR3 DNA is TGTGCCAGCGGCTCGACAGGGAGTGGCTACACCTTC. Its translation: CASGSTGSGYTF.

The chain employs TRBV13 and TRBJ2-5, with 7 nucleotides matching TRBD1. J lost 5 bases, V lost 4 bases, and 4 bases had no gene match. Germline V gene data show CDR1 as PRHDT and CDR2 as FYEKMQ (reference sequence). The CDR3 covers 13 residues. The CDR3 loop reads CASSSTGRETQYF. The CDR3 region has the DNA TGTGCCAGCAGCTCGACAGGGCGGGAGACCCAGTACTTC.

The table lists this clone with a few counts. V and J are TRBV6-5 and TRBJ2-5; 10 bases match TRBD1. The CDR3 length is 14 residues. V shed 5 bases, J shed 5 bases, and the junction held 5 bases outside the gene matches. Germline loops: CDR1 MNHEY, CDR2 SVGAGI. CDR3 sequence reads: CASSARDRGETQYF. The DNA for the CDR3 is TGTGCCAGCAGTGCCCGGGACAGGGGTGAGACCCAGTACTTC.

This clone was observed a handful of times. The rearrangement joins TRBV25-1 to TRBJ2-7; a possible D gene is TRBD1 (6 bases). Trimming pared 2 bases from V and 0 bases from J, leaving 14 bases between. CDR1 and CDR2 from the germline V gene are MGHDK and SYGVNS. The CDR3 runs to 16 residues. The CDR3 here is CASSEVGPDSSYEQYF. The CDR3 nucleotides read TGTGCCAGCAGTGAAGTTGGTCCGGACAGCTCCTACGAGCAGTACTTC.

This clone has a handful of counts. V usage is TRBV6-5 and J usage is TRBJ1-4; possible D gene TRBD1, 6 bases. CDR1 and CDR2 (germline): MNHEY, SVGAGI. The CDR3 consists of 16 residues. Deletions cut 3 bases from V and 5 bases from J, with 16 bases between. The CDR3 loop reads CASSYRLRDINEKLFF. The CDR3 nucleotides are TGTGCCAGCAGTTATCGACTCCGGGACATCAATGAAAAACTGTTTTTT.